In this sample, the clone carrying this T cell receptor beta chain turned up many times. Both iRepertoire HTBI primers and Arm-PCR of CDR3 regions were used to build the TCR beta libraries. One entry per CDR3 protein results from TCRdb running MiXCR on the multiplex PCR reads. The table has hundreds of thousands of distinct CDR3 sequences, about 13% seen once; the top ten hold 10%. This record belongs to a study of regulatory T cells in long-lasting Graves disease. The time point was: newly diagnosed GD, antithyroid drugs for less than 3 months. The TCR library was prepared using RNA isolated from PBMCs. These data were also reused for a study on T cells in Graves' hyperthyroidism and ophthalmopathy. That paper adds: Patients between 18 and 65 years old had hyperthyroidism, newly diagnosed and lasting under 2 months. TCR CDR3 regions were first amplified by RT-PCR with HTBI primers.

The sample here was peripheral blood mononuclear cells (PBMCs), taken at new diagnosis, from a patient treated with antithyroid drugs. The clonotype originates from a man aged 25-40 years with Graves disease.

CDR3 amino acids: CASSLARGYEQYF. CDR3 DNA: TGTGCCAGCAGTTTGGCCAGGGGCTACGAGCAGTACTTC. The gene calls are TRBV7-9 and TRBJ2-7, with D perhaps matching TRBD1 (6 bases). Germline lookup yields CDR1 SEHNR and CDR2 FQNEAQ (reference sequence). The germline V and J ends were trimmed by 6 bases and 3 bases, with 12 bases remaining between them. The CDR3 has 13 amino acids.